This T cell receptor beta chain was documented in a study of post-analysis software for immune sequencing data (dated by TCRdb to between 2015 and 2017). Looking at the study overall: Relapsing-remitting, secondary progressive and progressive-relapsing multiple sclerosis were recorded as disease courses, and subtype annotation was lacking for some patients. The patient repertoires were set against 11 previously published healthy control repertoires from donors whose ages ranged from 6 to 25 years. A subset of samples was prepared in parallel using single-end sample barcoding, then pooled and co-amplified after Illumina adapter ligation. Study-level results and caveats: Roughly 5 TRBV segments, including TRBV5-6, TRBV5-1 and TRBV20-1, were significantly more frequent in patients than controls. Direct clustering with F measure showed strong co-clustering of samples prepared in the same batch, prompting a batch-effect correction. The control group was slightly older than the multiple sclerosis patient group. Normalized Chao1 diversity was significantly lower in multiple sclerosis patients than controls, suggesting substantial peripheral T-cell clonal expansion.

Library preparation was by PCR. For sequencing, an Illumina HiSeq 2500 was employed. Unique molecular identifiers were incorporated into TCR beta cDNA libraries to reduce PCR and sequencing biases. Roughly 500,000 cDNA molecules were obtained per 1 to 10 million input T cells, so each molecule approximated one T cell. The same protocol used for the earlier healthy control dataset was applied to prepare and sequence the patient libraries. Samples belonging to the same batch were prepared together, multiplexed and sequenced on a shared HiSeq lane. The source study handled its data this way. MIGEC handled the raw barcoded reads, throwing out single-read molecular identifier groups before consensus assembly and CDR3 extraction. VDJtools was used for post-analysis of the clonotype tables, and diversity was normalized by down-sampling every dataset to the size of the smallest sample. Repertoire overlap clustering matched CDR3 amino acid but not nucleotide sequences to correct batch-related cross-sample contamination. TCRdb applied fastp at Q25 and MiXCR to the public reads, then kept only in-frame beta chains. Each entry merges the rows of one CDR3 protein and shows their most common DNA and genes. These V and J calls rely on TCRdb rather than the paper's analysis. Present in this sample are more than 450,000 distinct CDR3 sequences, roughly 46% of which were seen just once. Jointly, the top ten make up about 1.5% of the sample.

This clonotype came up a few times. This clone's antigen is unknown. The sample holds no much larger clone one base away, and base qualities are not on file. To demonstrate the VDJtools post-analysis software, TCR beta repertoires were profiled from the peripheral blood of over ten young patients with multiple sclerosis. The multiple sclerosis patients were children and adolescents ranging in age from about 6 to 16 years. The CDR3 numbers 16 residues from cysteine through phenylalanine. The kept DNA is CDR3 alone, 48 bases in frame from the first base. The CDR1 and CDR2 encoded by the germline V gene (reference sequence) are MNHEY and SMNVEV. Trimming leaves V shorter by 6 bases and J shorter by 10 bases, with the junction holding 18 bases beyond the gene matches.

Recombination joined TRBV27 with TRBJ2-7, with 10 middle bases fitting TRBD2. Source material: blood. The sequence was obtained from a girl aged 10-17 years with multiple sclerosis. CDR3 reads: CASRSPGGLAEGTQYF. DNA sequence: TGTGCCAGCAGAAGCCCTGGCGGACTAGCGGAAGGTACTCAGTACTTC.